This T cell receptor (beta chain) was sequenced during a study of cytomegalovirus exposure and HLA in healthy donors. This CDR3 region has 13 residues. The primer mix had 60 Vbeta and 13 Jbeta primers. Profiled with immunoSEQ multiplex PCR; TCRdb holds only in-frame clones, not every one. The sample contains under 200,000 clones, 75% to 90% of which appear only once. The study, taken as a whole, reports: CMV antigen specificity of a few CMV-associated chains was confirmed in vitro. Of the V segments, some could not be distinguished, including TRBV6-2 and TRBV6-3, and were excluded. Another analysis was done later, and it associated around 16,000 TCR beta sequences with HLA alleles at 0.05 false discovery rate.

In the case of this clone: The antigen is undetermined.

The V and J genes are TRBV23-1 and TRBJ1-1; maybe TRBD1 (5 bases). TRBV23-1 carries the ORF label, with uncertain function. This receptor was identified in a woman younger than 35 in good health and CMV-seronegative. The sequencing input was PBMCs. Written as DNA, the CDR3 is TGCGCAGACCACAGGCCTTCGGCCACTGAAGCTTTCTTT. Translation gives CADHRPSATEAFF.